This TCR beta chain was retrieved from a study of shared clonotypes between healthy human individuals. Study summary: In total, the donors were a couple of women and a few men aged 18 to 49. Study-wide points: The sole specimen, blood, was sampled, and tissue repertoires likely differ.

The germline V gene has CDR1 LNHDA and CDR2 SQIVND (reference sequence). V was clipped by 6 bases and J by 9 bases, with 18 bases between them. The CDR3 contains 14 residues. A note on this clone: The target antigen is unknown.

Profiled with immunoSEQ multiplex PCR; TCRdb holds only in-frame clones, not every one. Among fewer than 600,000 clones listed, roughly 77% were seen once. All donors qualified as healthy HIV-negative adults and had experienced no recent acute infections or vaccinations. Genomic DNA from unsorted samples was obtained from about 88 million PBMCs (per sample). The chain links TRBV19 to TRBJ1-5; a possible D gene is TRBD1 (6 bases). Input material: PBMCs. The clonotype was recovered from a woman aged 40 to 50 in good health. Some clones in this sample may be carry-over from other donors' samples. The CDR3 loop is CASRGRTAAGPQHF. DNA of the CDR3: TGTGCCAGTAGAGGACGGACAGCTGCAGGGCCCCAGCATTTT.